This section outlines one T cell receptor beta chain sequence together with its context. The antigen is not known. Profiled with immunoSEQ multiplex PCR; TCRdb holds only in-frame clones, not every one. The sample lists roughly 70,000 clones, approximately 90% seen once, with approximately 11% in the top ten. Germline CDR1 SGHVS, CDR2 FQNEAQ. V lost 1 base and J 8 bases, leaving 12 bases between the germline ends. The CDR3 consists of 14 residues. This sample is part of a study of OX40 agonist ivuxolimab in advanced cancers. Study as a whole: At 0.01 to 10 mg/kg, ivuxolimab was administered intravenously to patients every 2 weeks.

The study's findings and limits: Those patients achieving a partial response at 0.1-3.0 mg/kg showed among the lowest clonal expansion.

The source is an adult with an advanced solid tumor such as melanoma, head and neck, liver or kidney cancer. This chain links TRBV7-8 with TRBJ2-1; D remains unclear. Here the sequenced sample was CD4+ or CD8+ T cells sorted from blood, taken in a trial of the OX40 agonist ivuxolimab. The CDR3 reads CASSLVGLTDEQFF. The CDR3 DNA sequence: TGTGCCAGCAGCTTAGTTGGCCTGACCGATGAGCAGTTCTTC.